One and the same sample provided the 17 T cell receptor beta chains below, sequenced in a study of PD-1 blockade in classical Hodgkin lymphoma. Method: immunoSEQ multiplex PCR; TCRdb's copy keeps in-frame clones and lacks some. Of 65,000 to 95,000 clones in the sample, approximately 88% were seen once. With no exception, relapse followed autologous stem cell transplantation in all patients, and brentuximab vedotin exposure varied. The material sequenced was peripheral blood mononuclear cells (PBMCs), taken at baseline. The source of these receptors is a human donor with classical Hodgkin lymphoma.

The rearrangement joins TRBV10-3 to TRBJ2-3; D unclear. Trimming stripped 4 bases from V and 0 bases from J, with 14 bases between. Per the germline V gene, CDR1 is ENHRY and CDR2 is SYGVKD. This CDR3 is built from 16 residues. CDR3 coding DNA: TGTGCCATCAGTGCCCCGGACGGGCCTAGCACAGATACGCAGTATTTT. Translated: CAISAPDGPSTDTQYF.

The CDR3 DNA follows: TGTGCCAGCAGGGGGACTAGCTTTAATGAGCAGTTCTTC. Translating gives CASRGTSFNEQFF. This chain uses TRBV28 with TRBJ2-1; 9 bases are shared with TRBD2. This CDR3 comprises 13 residues. V trimming: 6 bases; J trimming: 7 bases; junction bases outside the gene matches: 4. Germline V CDR1 and CDR2: MDHEN, SYDVKM. Using reference TRBV28 and TRBJ2-1 for the parts outside the CDR3, the full variable domain is DVKVTQSSRYLVKRTGEKVFLECVQDMDHENMFWYRQDPGLGLRLIYFSYDVKMKEKGDIPEGYSVSREKKERFSLILESASTNQTSMYLCASRGTSFNEQFFGPGTRLTVL.

V gene TRBV5-4 combines with J gene TRBJ2-5; 8 nucleotides match TRBD1. The CDR3 loop spans 15 amino acids. J was trimmed by 3 bases and V by 4 bases; bases with no gene match: 8. CDR1 is SGHNT and CDR2 is YYREEE in the germline V gene (reference sequence). CDR3 loop: CASSIQGAREETQYF. CDR3 sequence (DNA): TGTGCCAGCAGCATTCAGGGGGCGCGTGAAGAGACCCAGTACTTC.

This chain joins TRBV7-9 and TRBJ2-1, with D possibly being TRBD2 (5 bases). V was clipped by 1 base and J by 2 bases, with 9 bases between them. The CDR3 runs 15 residues. The germline CDR1 and CDR2 sequences are SEHNR and FQNEAQ (reference sequence). The CDR3, as DNA: TGTGCCAGCAGCTTAGTTCTAGCAGCCTACAATGAGCAGTTCTTC. Translated: CASSLVLAAYNEQFF. Drawing the rest from reference TRBV7-9 and TRBJ2-1, the complete variable domain is DTGVSQNPRHKITKRGQNVTFRCDPISEHNRLYWYRQTLGQGPEFLTYFQNEAQLEKSRLLSDRFSAERPKGSFSTLEIQRTEQGDSAMYLCASSLVLAAYNEQFFGPGTRLTVL.

The chain employs TRBV7-9 and TRBJ1-1; 10 nucleotides match TRBD1. Germline CDR1 and CDR2: SEHNR and FQNEAQ (reference sequence). With V trimmed by 5 bases and J by 3 bases, 12 bases remained unmatched. There are 17 residues in the CDR3. The DNA for the CDR3 is TGTGCCAGCAGCATCACCGGGACAGGGGTTTTTTACACTGAAGCTTTCTTT. Translation gives CASSITGTGVFYTEAFF.

J is TRBJ2-1 and V is TRBV25-1; D not certain. The CDR3 consists of 15 residues. Trimming took off 4 bases at V and 4 bases at J, with 14 bases between the two ends. Looked up from germline, CDR1 is MGHDK and CDR2 is SYGVNS. CDR3 bases: TGTGCCAGCAGTGCATCGGAGATTGGGTACAATGAGCAGTTCTTC. This codes for CASSASEIGYNEQFF.

This chain connects TRBV18 to TRBJ2-7, with D hard to call. Looked up from germline, CDR1 is KGHSH and CDR2 is LQKENI. The CDR3 has 11 residues. V lost 2 bases, J lost 5 bases, and 4 bases lay in between. The DNA for the CDR3 is TGTGCCAGCTCACCAACGCACGAGCAGTACTTC. This translates into CASSPTHEQYF.

V gene TRBV6-5 combines with J gene TRBJ1-2, with 10 positions matching TRBD1. The CDR3 is 15 residues long. Trimming cost V 6 bases and J 2 bases; bases outside gene matches: 6. Germline values: CDR1 MNHEY, CDR2 SVGAGI. The CDR3 loop reads CASSPGQGGNYGYTF. CDR3 sequence (DNA): TGTGCCAGCAGCCCAGGACAGGGGGGGAACTATGGCTACACCTTC.

The rearrangement joins TRBV27 to TRBJ1-1, with a possible D match to TRBD1 (6 bases). Germline values: CDR1 MNHEY, CDR2 SMNVEV (reference sequence). The CDR3 loop spans 16 amino acids. V gave up 5 bases and J gave up 0 bases, with 16 bases separating them. The CDR3, as DNA: TGTGCCAGCAGTGAGGACAGAGCCCACATGAACACTGAAGCTTTCTTT. It is translated as CASSEDRAHMNTEAFF.

V gene TRBV20-1 combines with J gene TRBJ2-7; 8 bases are shared with TRBD1. Germline V lookup: CDR1 DFQATT, CDR2 SNEGSKA (reference sequence). The CDR3 is 11 residues long. Trimming removed 0 bases from V and 12 bases from J; junction bases left unmatched: 4. For the CDR3, the DNA is TGCAGTGCTAGAGATATCACAGGGGGGTACTTC. Translating it yields CSARDITGGYF.

The chain uses TRBV18 and TRBJ2-3; perhaps TRBD2 as D (5 bases). The CDR3 is 14 residues long. Germline V gene lookup returns CDR1 KGHSH and CDR2 LQKENI. V was trimmed by 0 bases and J by 4 bases, leaving 8 bases between them. This chain's CDR3 is CASSPPVGADTQYF. The CDR3, as DNA: TGTGCCAGCTCACCACCGGTCGGGGCAGATACGCAGTATTTT.

This clone was seen only a few times. The chain employs TRBV13 and TRBJ1-5; 8 bases match TRBD1. There are 14 residues in the CDR3. Trimming took 5 bases from V and 6 from J; bases not matched to a gene: 6. The germline V gene has CDR1 PRHDT and CDR2 FYEKMQ (reference sequence). The CDR3 reads CASSPDRGGQPQHF. In DNA form, the CDR3 reads TGTGCCAGCAGCCCCGACAGGGGAGGTCAGCCCCAGCATTTT.

The J gene is TRBJ2-7, the V gene TRBV5-4; no reliable D call. V was clipped by 2 bases and J by 4 bases, with 13 bases between them. This CDR3 contains 14 residues. CDR1 SGHNT and CDR2 YYREEE come from the germline V gene (reference sequence). CDR3: CASSFLKAPYEQYF. CDR3 nucleotides: TGTGCCAGCAGCTTTTTAAAGGCGCCATACGAGCAGTACTTC.

The chain carries TRBV7-9 and TRBJ1-2; no firm D call. The CDR3 spans 11 residues. Trimming left V 8 bases short and J 4 bases short, with 8 bases between. Germline CDR1 SEHNR, CDR2 FQNEAQ (reference sequence). The CDR3 DNA sequence: TGTGCCAGCTCCCCCGGCTATGGCTACACCTTC. Translating gives CASSPGYGYTF.

The CDR3 coding sequence is TGTGCCAGCAGCCTGGTTAGAAATTCACCCCTCCACTTT. Its protein product is CASSLVRNSPLHF. V is TRBV5-6 and J is TRBJ1-6; unclear D gene. The CDR3 runs 13 residues. The germline V and J ends were trimmed by 4 bases and 7 bases, with 9 bases remaining between them. The germline V gene has CDR1 SGHDT and CDR2 YYEEEE.

A single count supports this clone. This rearrangement joins TRBV6-1 to TRBJ1-4; no firm D call. V gave up 6 bases and J gave up 0 bases, with 8 bases separating them. Germline values: CDR1 MNHNS, CDR2 SASEGT. This CDR3 has 14 amino acids. The CDR3 spells CASRERSTNEKLFF. CDR3 in DNA: TGTGCCAGCAGAGAACGCTCAACTAATGAAAAACTGTTTTTT.

The chain uses TRBV27 and TRBJ2-1, with 8 bases that match TRBD1. This CDR3 has 15 amino acids. Germline-derived CDR1 and CDR2 are MNHEY and SMNVEV (reference sequence). The trim removed 5 bases at V and 5 bases at J, leaving 8 bases unmatched. The CDR3 DNA follows: TGTGCCAGCAGTCTCGGGACAGGCCCGAACAATGAGCAGTTCTTC. Protein: CASSLGTGPNNEQFF.